A selection of T cell receptor beta chains follows, all from one sample in a study of vaccination and CD4 T cells after COVID-19. No antigens are known for them. One entry per CDR3 protein results from TCRdb running MiXCR on the PCR reads. This table holds thousands of distinct CDR3 sequences, 50% to 75% found once. The sequenced material came from CD4+ T cells from blood, cultured in vitro. All receptors derive from a human donor who had recovered from COVID-19. CDR3s include the opening cysteine and the closing phenylalanine or tryptophan. The D gene is left open where the match is weak. A row's size may be missing; if present it is once, few, many or a size class.

CDR3 | DNA | length | V | size | J | D
CASSRQGEKLFF | TGTGCCAGCAGCCGCCAGGGCGAAAAACTGTTTTTT | 12 | TRBV7-9 | few | TRBJ1-4 | -
CASSSRGYEQYF | TGTGCCAGCAGTTCCCGAGGGTACGAGCAGTACTTC | 12 | TRBV6-5 | few | TRBJ2-7 | -
CASIHTQGGAEAFF | TGTGCCAGCATTCACACGCAGGGGGGCGCTGAAGCTTTCTTT | 14 | TRBV6-1 | - | TRBJ1-1 | TRBD1
CASSPPEDRRDYTF | TGTGCCAGCTCACCACCAGAGGACAGGAGGGACTACACCTTC | 14 | TRBV18 | - | TRBJ1-2 | TRBD1
CAIRGLDSYEQYF | TGTGCCATCAGAGGACTAGACTCCTACGAGCAGTACTTC | 13 | TRBV10-3 | - | TRBJ2-7 | TRBD2
CSANGGRQYNEQFF | TGCAGTGCAAATGGCGGGAGGCAGTACAATGAGCAGTTCTTC | 14 | TRBV20-1 | - | TRBJ2-1 | TRBD2
CATSRVIIGGGGDTQYF | TGTGCCACCAGCAGAGTAATCATTGGGGGGGGCGGAGATACGCAGTATTTT | 17 | TRBV15 | - | TRBJ2-3 | -
CSASTQGYSGTDTQYF | TGCAGTGCTAGCACACAGGGGTATTCAGGCACAGATACGCAGTATTTT | 16 | TRBV20-1 | - | TRBJ2-3 | TRBD1
CASSLGGRGENTEAFF | TGTGCCAGCAGCTTGGGCGGAAGAGGGGAGAACACTGAAGCTTTCTTT | 16 | TRBV5-4 | - | TRBJ1-1 | -
CASSQGNTQYF | TGTGCCAGCAGCCAGGGAAATACGCAGTATTTT | 11 | TRBV6-1 | - | TRBJ2-3 | -
CSARDRSYEQYF | TGCAGTGCTAGGGACAGGTCCTACGAGCAGTACTTC | 12 | TRBV20-1 | - | TRBJ2-7 | TRBD1
CASSSGTGGTDTQYF | TGTGCCAGCAGCTCAGGGACAGGGGGCACAGATACGCAGTATTTT | 15 | TRBV7-3 | - | TRBJ2-3 | TRBD1
CASSLRGRAGANVLTF | TGTGCCAGCAGCCTGAGGGGGCGAGCTGGGGCCAACGTCCTGACTTTC | 16 | TRBV7-9 | - | TRBJ2-6 | TRBD1
CSARGQGRGEMNTEAFF | TGCAGTGCTAGAGGACAGGGAAGGGGAGAAATGAACACTGAAGCTTTCTTT | 17 | TRBV20-1 | - | TRBJ1-1 | TRBD1
CASSSPNYNEQFF | TGTGCCAGCAGCTCCCCCAATTACAATGAGCAGTTCTTC | 13 | TRBV7-2 | few | TRBJ2-1 | -
CASSLTTLDTEAFF | TGTGCCAGCAGTTTAACTACGTTGGACACTGAAGCTTTCTTT | 14 | TRBV28 | - | TRBJ1-1 | -
CASVGQGLNTEAFF | TGTGCCAGCGTTGGGCAGGGCCTGAACACTGAAGCTTTCTTT | 14 | TRBV6-1 | - | TRBJ1-1 | -
CATSDQGQGAYTGELFF | TGTGCCACCAGTGACCAGGGACAGGGGGCTTACACCGGGGAGCTGTTTTTT | 17 | TRBV24-1 | - | TRBJ2-2 | TRBD1
CSAVSGANTGELFF | TGCAGTGCCGTTAGCGGGGCGAACACCGGGGAGCTGTTTTTT | 14 | TRBV20-1 | - | TRBJ2-2 | TRBD2
CATNEGQTTDTQYF | TGTGCCACTAATGAGGGACAGACCACAGATACGCAGTATTTT | 14 | TRBV19 | - | TRBJ2-3 | TRBD1
CASSSSAGGRGVADTQYF | TGTGCCAGCAGTTCTTCAGCGGGGGGGCGAGGGGTGGCAGATACGCAGTATTTT | 18 | TRBV27 | - | TRBJ2-3 | TRBD2
CASSSYRGNEETQYF | TGTGCCAGCAGTTCATACAGGGGGAACGAAGAGACCCAGTACTTC | 15 | TRBV28 | - | TRBJ2-5 | TRBD1
CSAAASGSSDTQYF | TGCAGTGCGGCGGCTAGCGGGAGTTCAGATACGCAGTATTTT | 14 | TRBV20-1 | few | TRBJ2-3 | TRBD2
CASRVDGPDTQYF | TGTGCCAGCAGGGTCGATGGGCCAGATACGCAGTATTTT | 13 | TRBV6-2/TRBV6-3 | - | TRBJ2-3 | -
CASSRNKLAVYF | TGTGCCAGCAGCCGAAATAAACTAGCGGTGTATTTT | 12 | TRBV7-2 | - | TRBJ2-3 | TRBD2
CASNWSRSSNQPQHF | TGTGCCAGCAACTGGAGCCGAAGCAGCAATCAGCCCCAGCATTTT | 15 | TRBV2 | - | TRBJ1-5 | -
CASSGGSNQPQHF | TGTGCCAGCAGTGGAGGGTCCAATCAGCCCCAGCATTTT | 13 | TRBV11-3 | - | TRBJ1-5 | -
CATSDRGTGKNEQFF | TGTGCCACCAGTGATAGGGGGACAGGGAAAAATGAGCAGTTCTTC | 15 | TRBV24-1 | - | TRBJ2-1 | TRBD1